Below are 10 T cell receptor beta chains sequenced from a single sample in a study of human T cells and chemical hapten exposure. TCRdb re-analysed the RACE reads in MiXCR, keeping a single row per CDR3 protein. This sample has about 80,000 distinct CDR3 sequences; 11% to 15% occur once, and the top ten carry more than 3.5%. This sample's time point: pre-sensitization, week 0. Treatment specified: therapeutic diphenylcyclopropenone sensitization with weekly scalp DPC. This material consisted of whole blood, taken in connection with sensitization to the hapten diphenylcyclopropenone (DPC). Receptors were obtained from a woman aged 50 to 65 with alopecia areata. Some clones in this sample may be carry-over from other donors' samples.

In this sample, this clonotype turned up a few times. The CDR3: CASSPATLSNQPQHF. In DNA, the CDR3 is TGTGCCAGCTCACCTGCGACCTTGAGCAATCAGCCCCAGCATTTT. The V gene is TRBV18, the J gene TRBJ1-5; no reliable D call. The germline V gene has CDR1 KGHSH and CDR2 LQKENI. V was pared by 3 bases and J by 1 base, with 10 bases between. The CDR3 is 15 residues long.

This clonotype was detected a few times. The chain employs TRBV29-1 and TRBJ1-1; possibly TRBD1 for D (5 bases). The germline V and J ends were trimmed by 6 bases and 7 bases, with 9 bases remaining between them. This CDR3 is 10 amino acids long. The germline gives CDR1 SQVTM, CDR2 ANQGSEA. CDR3 sequence reads: CSVRDHEAFF. For the CDR3, the DNA is TGCAGCGTCCGGGACCATGAAGCTTTCTTT.

V usage is TRBV20-1 and J usage is TRBJ2-7; D might be TRBD1 (6 bases). The V and J ends lost 5 bases and 4 bases respectively, with 15 bases between them. Germline lookup yields CDR1 DFQATT and CDR2 SNEGSKA (reference sequence). This CDR3 is built from 13 residues. The DNA for the CDR3 is TGCAGTGCTCACAGTGGGGGCGGTTACGAGCAGTACTTC. It specifies CSAHSGGGYEQYF.

The sample holds a few counts of this clonotype. The chain joins TRBV12-3 or TRBV12-4 to TRBJ2-1; TRBD2 matches 16 bases. After removal of 6 bases from V and 9 bases from J, the junction contained 5 bases not matched to a gene. CDR3 length equals 15 residues. DNA for the CDR3: TGTGCCAGCAGCCCGGGACTAGCGGGAGGGTTTGAGCAGTTCTTC. Translated: CASSPGLAGGFEQFF.

In its sample, this clonotype was seen a few times. This chain connects TRBV12-5 to TRBJ1-1, with 9 bases aligning to TRBD1. V dropped 4 bases and J dropped 5; count of bases not matched to a gene: 8. The CDR3 extends over 15 amino acids. CDR1 and CDR2 from the germline V gene are LGHNT and FRNRAP. The CDR3 DNA follows: TGTGCTAGTGGTTCCCCCGGGACAGGGTGGACTGAAGCTTTCTTT. Its translation: CASGSPGTGWTEAFF.

The rearrangement links TRBV12-3 or TRBV12-4 to TRBJ2-4; TRBD2 matches 11 bases. Trimming took 4 bases from V and 6 from J; bases not matched to a gene: 8. This CDR3 contains 16 residues. This CDR3 reads CASSWGLAETLNIQYF. The CDR3 bases are TGTGCCAGCAGTTGGGGACTAGCGGAGACATTAAACATTCAGTACTTC.

The chain has TRBV4-3 and TRBJ1-1; D is ambiguous. The CDR3 runs to 14 residues. Between the trimmed V and J ends, which lost 1 base and 2 bases, there was a span of 8 bases. Germline-derived CDR1 and CDR2 are LGHNA and YSLEER. CDR3 DNA sequence: TGCGCCAGCAGCCAAGGGCAGACTAACACTGAAGCTTTCTTT. Translated, it gives CASSQGQTNTEAFF.

This clonotype was found a few times. The J gene is TRBJ2-3, the V gene TRBV9; no clear D gene. Trimming shortened V by 2 bases and J by 8 bases, and 6 bases separated the two germline ends. Germline loops: CDR1 SGDLS, CDR2 YYNGEE. The CDR3 extends over 11 amino acids. The CDR3 loop reads CASSVGLTQYF. Written as DNA, the CDR3 is TGTGCCAGCAGCGTCGGCCTTACGCAGTATTTT.

This chain joins TRBV4-3 and TRBJ1-4; D may be TRBD1 (6 bases). Trimming stripped 4 bases from V and 8 bases from J, with 17 bases between. The CDR3 is 15 amino acids. Germline V CDR1 and CDR2: LGHNA, YSLEER. DNA for the CDR3: TGCGCCAGCAGCCCGACAGGAGATGCTTCGGAAAAACTGTTTTTT. As protein: CASSPTGDASEKLFF.

The chain uses TRBV28 and TRBJ1-1; D is unclear. With 10 bases removed from V and 1 base from J, the gap between germline ends came to 10 bases. The CDR3 runs to 12 residues. The germline V gene has CDR1 MDHEN and CDR2 SYDVKM. CDR3 region: CATCSRNTEAFF. As DNA, the CDR3 is TGTGCCACCTGTTCCCGGAACACTGAAGCTTTCTTT.